One sample yielded the 11 T cell receptor beta chains listed below, sequenced in a study of blood T cell repertoires in COVID-19 (dated by TCRdb to 2019 to 2021). The library relied on the immunoSEQ multiplex PCR assay. Imported from immuneACCESS, the table was reduced by TCRdb to in-frame sequences with V and J called. These copies leave out some clones; in studies compared against another copy, an unresolved V gene accounts for under half, and the cause of the remainder is not known. The sample yields roughly 200,000 clones; approximately 90% were counted once. In total, the top ten clones hold about a tenth of the sample. The sample taken for sequencing was PBMCs or T cells enriched from blood (not recorded which). The receptor source for this set is a man in his late teens or twenties with acute COVID-19.

The sample holds one count of this clone. This rearrangement joins TRBV11-2 to TRBJ2-1; 9 bases are a match to TRBD2. In germline, CDR1 is SGHAT, CDR2 FQNNGV. Trimming cost V 1 base and J 3 bases; bases outside gene matches: 13. The CDR3 has 19 residues. As DNA, the CDR3 is TGTGCCAGCAGCTTAGGGACATTCATTAGCGGGAGATACTACAATGAGCAGTTCTTC. Translating gives CASSLGTFISGRYYNEQFF.

The gene calls are TRBV28 and TRBJ2-7; D uncertain. Germline V gene data show CDR1 as MDHEN and CDR2 as SYDVKM. This CDR3 region has 14 residues. V was trimmed by 8 bases and J by 0 bases, leaving 14 bases between them. CDR3 residues: CASSRTANSYEQYF. For the CDR3, the DNA is TGTGCCAGCTCCCGCACTGCCAACTCCTACGAGCAGTACTTC.

The rearrangement joins TRBV30 to TRBJ2-1, with D possibly being TRBD2 (6 bases). This CDR3 has 16 residues. The germline V and J ends were trimmed by 0 bases and 2 bases, with 14 bases remaining between them. Germline-derived CDR1 and CDR2 are GTSNPN and SVGIG (reference sequence). CDR3 sequence (DNA): TGTGCCTGGAGTGTACGGGTAGCGGATCCCTACAATGAGCAGTTCTTC. Encoded protein: CAWSVRVADPYNEQFF.

The genes are TRBV16 and TRBJ2-7; D not resolved. The germline V gene encodes CDR1 KGHSY and CDR2 FQNENV. The CDR3 covers 13 residues. Trimming took off 0 bases at V and 3 bases at J, with 6 bases between the two ends. DNA of the CDR3: TGTGCCAGCAGCCAATCAGGCGGCTACGAGCAGTACTTC. Translating it yields CASSQSGGYEQYF.

V gene TRBV7-9 combines with J gene TRBJ2-1, with 10 bases fitting TRBD2. Looked up from germline, CDR1 is SEHNR and CDR2 is FQNEAQ (reference sequence). The CDR3 is 13 residues long. Germline trimming cut 5 bases from V and 9 bases from J; bases unmatched to any gene: 4. The CDR3 sequence is CASSDLAGVEQFF. In DNA form, the CDR3 reads TGTGCCAGCAGCGATCTAGCGGGAGTTGAGCAGTTCTTC.

CDR3 sequence reads: CAWSFAGGPYNEQFF. The CDR3 bases are TGTGCCTGGAGTTTTGCGGGAGGCCCCTACAATGAGCAGTTCTTC. The V call is TRBV30, the J call TRBJ2-1; 8 nucleotides match TRBD2. The V gene end was trimmed by 2 bases and the J gene end by 2 bases; junction bases not matched to a gene: 5. Germline CDR1 GTSNPN, CDR2 SVGIG (reference sequence). The CDR3 extends over 15 amino acids.

This sequence joins TRBV5-6 and TRBJ2-5, with TRBD2 identical over 9 bases. This CDR3 is 15 amino acids long. The V gene's germline CDR1 is SGHDT and CDR2 YYEEEE. The trim removed 3 bases at V and 5 bases at J, leaving 8 bases unmatched. DNA for the CDR3: TGTGCCAGCAGCTGGGTTAGCGGGAGCCGGGAGACCCAGTACTTC. Its translation is CASSWVSGSRETQYF.

The chain links TRBV5-8 to TRBJ2-7, with 7 bases lining up with TRBD1. Germline values: CDR1 SGHTS, CDR2 YDEGEE. This CDR3 spans 12 amino acids. V gave up 5 bases and J gave up 11 bases; unmatched junction bases: 10. In DNA, the CDR3 is TGTGCCAGCAGTAACAGGGGAACTCAGGAGTACTTC. Its protein is CASSNRGTQEYF.

The chain carries TRBV7-9 and TRBJ2-5; 9 bases map to TRBD2. Unmatched junction bases numbered 1, after V lost 3 bases and J lost 5 bases. The germline CDR1 and CDR2 sequences are SEHNR and FQNEAQ (reference sequence). CDR3 size: 13 residues. The CDR3 loop is CASSLLAGETQYF. CDR3 bases: TGTGCCAGCAGCTTGCTAGCGGGGGAGACCCAGTACTTC.

This clone was recorded once. The V gene is TRBV30, the J gene TRBJ2-3; 12 bases are shared with TRBD2. The CDR3 loop spans 13 amino acids. Germline trimming cut 8 bases from V and 6 bases from J; bases unmatched to any gene: 6. The germline CDR1 and CDR2 sequences are GTSNPN and SVGIG (reference sequence). The CDR3: CALAGGPRDTQYF. For the CDR3, the DNA is TGTGCCCTAGCGGGAGGGCCGAGGGATACGCAGTATTTT.

This clone was observed a single time. The V call is TRBV10-3, the J call TRBJ2-2; 7 nucleotides match TRBD2. This CDR3 is built from 15 residues. Germline trimming cut 10 bases from V and 7 bases from J; bases unmatched to any gene: 15. From germline, CDR1 is ENHRY and CDR2 SYGVKD. The CDR3 reads CATNRGRESGGELFF. Here the CDR3 DNA reads TGTGCCACCAACCGCGGGCGGGAGAGTGGCGGGGAGCTGTTTTTT.